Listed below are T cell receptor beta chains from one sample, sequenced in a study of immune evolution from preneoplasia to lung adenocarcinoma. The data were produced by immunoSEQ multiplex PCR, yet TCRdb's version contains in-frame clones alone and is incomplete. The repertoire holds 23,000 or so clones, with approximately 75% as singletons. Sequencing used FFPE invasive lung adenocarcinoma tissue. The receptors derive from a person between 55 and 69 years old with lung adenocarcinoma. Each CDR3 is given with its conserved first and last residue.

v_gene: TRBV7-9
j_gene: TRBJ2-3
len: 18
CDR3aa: CASSDPGLAGGSTDTQYF

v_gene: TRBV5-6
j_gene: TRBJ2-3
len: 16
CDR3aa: CASSLPDRVGERAQYF

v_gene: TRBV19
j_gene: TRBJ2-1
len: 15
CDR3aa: CASTNERRELNEQFF

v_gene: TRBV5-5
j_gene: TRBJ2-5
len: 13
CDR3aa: CASSRTGTETQYF

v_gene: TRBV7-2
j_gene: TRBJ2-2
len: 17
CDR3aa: CASSSPSGSLYGGELFF

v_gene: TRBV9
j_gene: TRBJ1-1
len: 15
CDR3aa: CASSPGGASRTEAFF

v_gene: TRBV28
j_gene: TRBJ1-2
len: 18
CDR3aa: CASSPSTVRGRGVYGYTF

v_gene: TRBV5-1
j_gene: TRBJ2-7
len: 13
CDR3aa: CASSWGQAYEQYF

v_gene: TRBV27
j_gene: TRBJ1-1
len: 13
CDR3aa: CASGLKGNTEAFF

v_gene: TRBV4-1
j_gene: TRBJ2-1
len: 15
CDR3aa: CASSQEASGGDEQFF

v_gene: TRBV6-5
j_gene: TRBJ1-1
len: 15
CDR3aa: CASSYLSSGETEAFF

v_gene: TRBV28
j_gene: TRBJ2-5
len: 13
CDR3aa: CATAGRRRETQYF

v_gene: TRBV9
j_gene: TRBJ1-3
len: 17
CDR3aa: CASSVALGGVGGNTIYF

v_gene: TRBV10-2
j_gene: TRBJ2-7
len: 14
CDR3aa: CASFPGTGAFKQYF

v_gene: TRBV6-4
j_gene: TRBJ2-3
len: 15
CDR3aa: CASSGLAGGTDTQYF

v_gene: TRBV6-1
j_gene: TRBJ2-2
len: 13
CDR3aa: CASRGGLIGELFF

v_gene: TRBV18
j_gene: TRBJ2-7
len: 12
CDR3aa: CASSPSFYEQYF

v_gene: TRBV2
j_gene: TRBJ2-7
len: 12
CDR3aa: CASSRDSYEQYF

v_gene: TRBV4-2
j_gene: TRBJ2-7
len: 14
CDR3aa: CASSLKSGGYEQYF

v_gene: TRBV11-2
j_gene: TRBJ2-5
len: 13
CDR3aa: CASSSERAETQYF

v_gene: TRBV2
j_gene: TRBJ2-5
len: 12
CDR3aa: CASSERQETQYF

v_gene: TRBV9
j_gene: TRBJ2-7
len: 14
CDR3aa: CASSVVGSSYEQYF

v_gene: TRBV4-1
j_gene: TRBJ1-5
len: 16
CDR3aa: CASSQGPTGGNQPQHF

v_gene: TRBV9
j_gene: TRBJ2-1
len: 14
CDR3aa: CASRKDLSNNEQFF

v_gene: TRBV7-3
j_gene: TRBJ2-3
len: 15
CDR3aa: CASSLSGRLGDTQYF

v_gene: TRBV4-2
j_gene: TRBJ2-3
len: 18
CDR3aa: CASSLGSGGRMGTDTQYF

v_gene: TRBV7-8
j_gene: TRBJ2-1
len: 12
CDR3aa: CASGSAYNEQFF

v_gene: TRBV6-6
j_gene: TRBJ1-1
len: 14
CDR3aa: CASVGGLGNTEAFF

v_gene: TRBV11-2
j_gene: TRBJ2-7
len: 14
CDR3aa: CASSLGFSNYEQYF

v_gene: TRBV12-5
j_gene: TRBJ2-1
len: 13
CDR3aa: CASVSSQGDEQFF

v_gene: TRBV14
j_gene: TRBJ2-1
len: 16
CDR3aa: CASSQVAGVFYNEQFF

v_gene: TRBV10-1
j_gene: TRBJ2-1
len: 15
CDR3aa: CASSESGRQYNEQFF

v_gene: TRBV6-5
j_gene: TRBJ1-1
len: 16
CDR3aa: CASSYGQAGTQGRAFF

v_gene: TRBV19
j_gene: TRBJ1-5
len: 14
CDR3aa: CASSMGQAWEPQHF

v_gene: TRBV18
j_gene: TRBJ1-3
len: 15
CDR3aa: CASSTWVASGNTIYF

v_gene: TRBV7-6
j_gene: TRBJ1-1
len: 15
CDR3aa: CASSLSLGGMTEAFF

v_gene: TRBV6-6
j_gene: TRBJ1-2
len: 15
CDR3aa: CASRDREPANYGYTF

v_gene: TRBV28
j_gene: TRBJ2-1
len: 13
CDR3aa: CASSLFQPNEQFF

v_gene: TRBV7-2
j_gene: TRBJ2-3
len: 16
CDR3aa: CASSLGVSGRYDTQYF

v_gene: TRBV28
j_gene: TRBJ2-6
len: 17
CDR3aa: CASSRDKQVAGANVLTF

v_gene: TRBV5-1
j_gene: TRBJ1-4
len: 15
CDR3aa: CASSPGTGGSEKLFF

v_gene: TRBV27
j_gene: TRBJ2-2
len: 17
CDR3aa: CASSFTSGRATTGELFF

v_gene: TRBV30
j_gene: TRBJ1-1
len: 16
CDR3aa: CAWSATSFSRPSEAFF

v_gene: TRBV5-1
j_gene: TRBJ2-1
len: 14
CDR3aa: CASSAGGLYNEQFF

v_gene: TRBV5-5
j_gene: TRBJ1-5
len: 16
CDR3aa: CASSLEPVYSNQPQHF

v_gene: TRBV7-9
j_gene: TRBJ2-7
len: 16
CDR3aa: CASSLAAGTIYYEQYF

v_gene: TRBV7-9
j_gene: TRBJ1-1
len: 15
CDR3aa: CASSPPAPTNTEAFF

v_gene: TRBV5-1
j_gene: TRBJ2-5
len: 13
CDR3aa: CASSPVGGETQYF

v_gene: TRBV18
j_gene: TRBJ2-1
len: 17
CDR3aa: CASSPIRTSGSYNEQFF

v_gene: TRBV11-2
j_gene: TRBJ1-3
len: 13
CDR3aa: CASSYNSGNTIYF

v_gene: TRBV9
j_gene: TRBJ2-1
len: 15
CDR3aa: CASSVRTGSYNEQFF

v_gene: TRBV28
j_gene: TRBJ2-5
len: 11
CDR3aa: CASSFGETQYF

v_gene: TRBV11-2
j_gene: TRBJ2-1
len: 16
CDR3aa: CASRSYRGGTYNEQFF

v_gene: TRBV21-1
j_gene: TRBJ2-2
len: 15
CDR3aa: CASSLPGRATGELFF

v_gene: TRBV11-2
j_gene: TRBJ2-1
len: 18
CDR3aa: CASSSPGGDGRAYNEQFF

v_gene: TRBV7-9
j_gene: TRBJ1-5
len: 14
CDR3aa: CASSDTVERQPQHF

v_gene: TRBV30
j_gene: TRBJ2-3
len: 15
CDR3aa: CAWSPKGAGADTQYF